The 15 T cell receptor beta chains presented below share a single source sample, sequenced in a study of cytomegalovirus exposure and HLA in healthy donors. TCRdb's copy holds only in-frame clones and misses some; the assay was immunoSEQ multiplex PCR. The sample has about 250,000 clones, around nine tenths seen once; the top ten hold less than 3%. Sequencing used PBMCs. The receptors come from a man aged 18 to 30 in good health and CMV-seronegative.

This chain joins TRBV5-1 and TRBJ2-1; 9 nucleotides match TRBD1. Looked up from germline, CDR1 is SGHRS and CDR2 is YFSETQ. The CDR3 spans 15 residues. V trimming: 5 bases; J trimming: 2 bases; junction bases outside the gene matches: 5. The CDR3 DNA reads as TGCGCCAGCAGGCCTACAGGGGGCCCCTACAATGAGCAGTTCTTC. Amino acid sequence: CASRPTGGPYNEQFF.

This chain uses TRBV28 with TRBJ2-2, with 7 bases that match TRBD1. CDR3 size: 16 residues. Germline values: CDR1 MDHEN, CDR2 SYDVKM. With 6 bases clipped from V and 1 base from J, the junction kept 8 bases outside the gene matches. The DNA for the CDR3 is TGTGCCAGCAGCCGTCCTCGGGACAGGAACACCGGGGAGCTGTTTTTT. Residues: CASSRPRDRNTGELFF.

CDR3 nucleotide sequence: TGTGCCAGCAGCGTCGTTAACACAGATACGCAGTATTTT. Encoded protein: CASSVVNTDTQYF. The chain recombines TRBV9 with TRBJ2-3; unclear D gene. The CDR3 sequence is 13 residues long. V gave up 2 bases and J gave up 2 bases, with 6 bases separating them. Germline loops: CDR1 SGDLS, CDR2 YYNGEE.

This rearrangement joins TRBV6-5 to TRBJ1-2, with D unclear. The CDR3 has 14 residues. Germline V gives CDR1 MNHEY, CDR2 SVGAGI. V lost 2 bases and J lost 1, with 8 bases in between. In DNA form, the CDR3 reads TGTGCCAGCAGTTACGGAGCCAGTAACTATGGCTACACCTTC. This encodes CASSYGASNYGYTF.

The V gene is TRBV27, the J gene TRBJ1-2; 8 nucleotides line up with TRBD1. With V trimmed by 3 bases and J by 7 bases, 4 bases remained unmatched. Germline V CDR1 and CDR2: MNHEY, SMNVEV (reference sequence). The CDR3 is made up of 13 amino acids. In DNA form, the CDR3 reads TGTGCCAGCAGTTTCCAGGGGGCGGCTGGCTACACCTTC. The encoded protein is CASSFQGAAGYTF.

There are a few counts of this clone. This rearrangement joins TRBV7-2 to TRBJ1-2; 9 bases fit TRBD1. This CDR3 has 15 amino acids. Trimming removed 5 bases from V and 3 bases from J; junction bases left unmatched: 7. Per the germline V gene, CDR1 is SGHTA and CDR2 is FQGNSA. The CDR3 protein is CASSLGQGDYYGYTF. The DNA for the CDR3 is TGTGCCAGCAGCCTGGGACAGGGAGACTACTATGGCTACACCTTC.

The chain recombines TRBV28 with TRBJ1-1; no reliable D call. Trimming pared 5 bases from V and 4 bases from J, leaving 11 bases between. This CDR3 contains 13 residues. The germline gives CDR1 MDHEN, CDR2 SYDVKM. The DNA of the CDR3 is TGTGCCAGCAGTCCCAGGAGGAGCACTGAAGCTTTCTTT. It translates to CASSPRRSTEAFF.

The chain couples TRBV9 to TRBJ2-7; 9 nucleotides align to TRBD1. V shed 4 bases, J shed 5 bases, and the junction held 10 bases outside the gene matches. CDR1 and CDR2 (germline): SGDLS, YYNGEE. The length of the CDR3 is 15 residues. DNA of the CDR3: TGTGCCAGCAGCCCTGGCCCGGGACAGGGCAACGAGCAGTACTTC. It is translated as CASSPGPGQGNEQYF.

This clone was picked up a small number of times. The chain combines TRBV9 with TRBJ1-2, with 7 nucleotides matching TRBD1. Looked up from germline, CDR1 is SGDLS and CDR2 is YYNGEE. The CDR3 spans 14 residues. V dropped 2 bases and J dropped 3; count of bases not matched to a gene: 4. CDR3 residues: CASSVGQEDYGYTF. The DNA for the CDR3 is TGTGCCAGCAGCGTCGGACAGGAGGACTATGGCTACACCTTC.

The V call is TRBV5-1, the J call TRBJ1-2, with 10 nucleotides matching TRBD1. Germline V CDR1 and CDR2: SGHRS, YFSETQ. This CDR3 region has 15 residues. V lost 5 bases and J lost 5; bases outside the gene matches: 9. The CDR3 nucleotides read TGCGCCAGCAGGGAAAGGGACAGGGGCCTTTATGGCTACACCTTC. Translating it yields CASRERDRGLYGYTF.

This sequence joins TRBV4-3 and TRBJ2-7; D not certain. Germline V gene sequence: CDR1 LGHNA, CDR2 YSLEER. The CDR3 covers 13 residues. V lost 1 base to trimming and J lost 3 bases, with 7 bases between them. CDR3 DNA: TGCGCCAGCAGCCAAGGCCGGTACTACGAGCAGTACTTC. Residues: CASSQGRYYEQYF.

The rearrangement uses TRBV7-2 and TRBJ2-7; possible D gene TRBD1, 5 bases. The CDR3 runs 14 residues. CDR1 and CDR2 from the germline V gene are SGHTA and FQGNSA. The V end lost 3 bases, the J end lost 0 bases, and 9 bases lay between the germline ends. This CDR3 is CASSFSRASYEQYF. The DNA for the CDR3 is TGTGCCAGCAGCTTTTCCAGGGCCTCCTACGAGCAGTACTTC.

The chain recombines TRBV25-1 with TRBJ2-5; no definite D call. CDR1 MGHDK and CDR2 SYGVNS come from the germline V gene. Trimming stripped 4 bases from V and 1 base from J, with 7 bases between. The CDR3 loop spans 13 amino acids. The CDR3 DNA sequence: TGTGCCAGCAGTGGTCCCCTCCAAGAGACCCAGTACTTC. It yields the protein CASSGPLQETQYF.

The chain has TRBV5-1 and TRBJ2-5, with 7 bases that match TRBD2. Germline V lookup: CDR1 SGHRS, CDR2 YFSETQ. The CDR3 totals 16 residues. V lost 0 bases, J lost 2 bases, and 7 bases stayed unmatched. The CDR3: CASSLAGASGQETQYF. The CDR3 DNA reads TGCGCCAGCAGCTTGGCCGGTGCTAGCGGACAAGAGACCCAGTACTTC.

A note on this clone: The junction departs from germline at one end; a sequencing error may be responsible. V gene TRBV7-7 combines with J gene TRBJ2-3; 9 nucleotides align to TRBD2. CDR3 length equals 15 residues. Germline V gives CDR1 SSHAT, CDR2 FNYEAQ (reference sequence). The CDR3 bases are TGTGCTAGCAGCCCAGTAGCGGGGGCCACAGATACGCAGTATTTT. It is translated as CASSPVAGATDTQYF.